The sample holds a few counts of the clone carrying this T cell receptor (beta chain). A library of TCRbeta sequences, prepared with unique molecular identifiers, was generated. TCRdb fed the PCR reads into MiXCR, producing one record per CDR3 protein. Among roughly 500,000 distinct CDR3 sequences listed, over 25% were seen once. Germline V gene lookup returns CDR1 DFQATT and CDR2 SNEGSKA (reference sequence). V lost 6 bases to trimming and J lost 9 bases; unmatched junction nucleotides: 7. There are 12 residues in the CDR3. The data stem from a study of T-cell reconstitution after alpha-beta-depleted transplantation in children.

Sequences were derived from PBMCs from the stem cell graft donor, sampled from the stem cell graft. The chain links TRBV20-1 to TRBJ2-4; 8 bases map to TRBD1. The receptor was isolated from a human donor who donated a stem cell graft to a child with aplastic anemia. DNA of the CDR3: TGCAGTGCGGAGACCGGGACAGGCATTCAGTACTTC. Its protein product is CSAETGTGIQYF.